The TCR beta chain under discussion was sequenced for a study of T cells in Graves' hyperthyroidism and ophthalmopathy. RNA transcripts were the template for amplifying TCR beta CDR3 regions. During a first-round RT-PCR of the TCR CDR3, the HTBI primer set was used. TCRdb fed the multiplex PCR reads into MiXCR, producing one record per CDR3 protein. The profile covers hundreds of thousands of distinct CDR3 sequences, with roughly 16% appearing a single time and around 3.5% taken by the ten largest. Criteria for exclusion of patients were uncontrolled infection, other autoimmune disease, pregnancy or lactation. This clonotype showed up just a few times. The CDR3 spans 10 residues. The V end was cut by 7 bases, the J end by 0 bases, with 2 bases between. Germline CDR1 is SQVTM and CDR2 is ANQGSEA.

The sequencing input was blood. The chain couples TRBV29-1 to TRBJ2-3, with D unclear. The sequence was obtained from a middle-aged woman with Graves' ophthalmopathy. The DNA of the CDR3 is TGCAGCGGAAGCACAGATACGCAGTATTTT. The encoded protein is CSGSTDTQYF.